The 5 T cell receptor beta chains in this list originate from one sample, sequenced in a study of T cell repertoires in cytomegalovirus infection. A single record per CDR3 protein comes from TCRdb applying MiXCR to the reads. The sample records more than 150,000 distinct CDR3 sequences, about a sixth being singletons. The sample consisted of CD8+ T cells from PBMCs. The source of these receptors is a human donor in good health (CMV status not recorded). Some clones in this sample may be carry-over from other donors' samples.

The chain has TRBV28 and TRBJ2-7; TRBD1 matches at 8 bases. Germline lookup yields CDR1 MDHEN and CDR2 SYDVKM. This CDR3 comprises 14 residues. V was clipped by 7 bases and J by 4 bases; unmatched bases: 9. CDR3 in DNA: TGTGCCAGCACTCGAACAGGGGGTCGGTACGAGCAGTACTTC. Translated, it gives CASTRTGGRYEQYF.

The chain joins TRBV6-2 or TRBV6-3 to TRBJ2-1; D call uncertain. Trimming removed 6 bases from V and 10 bases from J, with 19 bases in between. The CDR3 totals 14 residues. Germline V gene lookup returns CDR1 MNHEY and CDR2 SVGEGT. CDR3 loop: CASSPPLREREQFF. CDR3 DNA: TGTGCCAGCAGCCCTCCTTTGCGAGAGCGAGAGCAGTTCTTC.

This clonotype appeared a few times. Relative to the germline gene, one junction end is altered; a read error may explain this. The V and J genes are TRBV10-2 and TRBJ1-1, with unresolved D. The germline CDR1 and CDR2 sequences are WSHSY and SAAADI. The CDR3 is 10 residues long. As DNA, the CDR3 is TGCGCCAGCAGTGAGGATGGGTTAATATTT. This gives the protein CASSEDGLIF.

The chain carries TRBV18 and TRBJ2-3; 8 nucleotides agree with TRBD2. With V trimmed by 0 bases and J by 3 bases, 5 bases remained unmatched. Germline values: CDR1 KGHSH, CDR2 LQKENI. The CDR3 spans 16 residues. CDR3 sequence: CASSPPDGRATDTQYF. CDR3 coding DNA: TGTGCCAGCTCACCACCGGACGGGAGGGCGACAGATACGCAGTATTTT. Full variable domain (remainder filled in from reference TRBV18 and TRBJ2-3): NAGVMQNPRHLVRRRGQEARLRCSPMKGHSHVYWYRQLPEEGLKFMVYLQKENIIDESGMPKERFSAEFPKEGPSILRIQQVVRGDSAAYFCASSPPDGRATDTQYFGPGTRLTVL.

The rearrangement links TRBV6-5 to TRBJ1-1; no firm D call. The CDR3 covers 12 residues. Germline V CDR1 and CDR2: MNHEY, SVGAGI. V lost 4 bases and J lost 3, with 6 bases in between. The chain's CDR3 is CASSSWDTEAFF. The CDR3 DNA reads as TGTGCCAGCAGTTCCTGGGACACTGAAGCTTTCTTT.